This note documents a single T cell receptor beta chain sequence. Per the original data handling: Researchers report that nucleated cell counts were estimated from reference gene primer amplification. The repertoire was sequenced with immunoSEQ multiplex PCR; TCRdb's copy has only in-frame clones and lacks some. The V and J calls and clone size were taken over from that table, and D and trimming were inferred from the DNA. The sample lists roughly 230,000 clones, around 83% occurring once. V lost 3 bases to trimming and J lost 4 bases; unmatched junction nucleotides: 7. The CDR3 runs 14 residues. The germline CDR1 and CDR2 sequences are SGHNT and YYREEE (reference sequence). The sample comes from a study of blood T cell repertoires in COVID-19.

Sequenced: peripheral blood. This sequence was found in a man aged 35 to 55 with acute or convalescent COVID-19. V is TRBV5-4 and J is TRBJ2-7, with 7 bases aligning to TRBD1. CDR3 sequence (DNA): TGTGCCAGCAGCTCCGGGACAGATCTTTACGAGCAGTACTTC. Protein sequence: CASSSGTDLYEQYF.